These 24 T cell receptor beta chains originate from one sample sequenced in a study of cytomegalovirus exposure and HLA in healthy donors. Primers for the PCR totalled 60 Vbeta and 13 Jbeta. Libraries were prepared by immunoSEQ multiplex PCR; TCRdb keeps only in-frame clonotypes and omits some of them. Of about 260,000 clones listed, approximately 84% were seen once; the top ten hold about 2%. What was sequenced was PBMCs. The receptor source for this set is a woman aged 40 to 50 in good health and CMV-seropositive.

The chain combines TRBV27 with TRBJ1-1; weak D call: TRBD1 (6 bases). Germline V gene data show CDR1 as MNHEY and CDR2 as SMNVEV (reference sequence). The CDR3 length is 18 residues. V was clipped by 2 bases and J by 1 base, with 20 bases between them. In DNA, the CDR3 is TGTGCCAGCAGTTTAGGTCCTCTCCTGGGACAAAGGAACACTGAAGCTTTCTTT. This sequence encodes CASSLGPLLGQRNTEAFF.

V gene TRBV29-1 combines with J gene TRBJ1-1; D not certain. V was trimmed by 5 bases and J by 6 bases, leaving 7 bases between them. The V gene's germline CDR1 is SQVTM and CDR2 ANQGSEA. This CDR3 comprises 10 residues. CDR3 sequence: CSVQVAEAFF. Written as DNA, the CDR3 is TGCAGCGTTCAGGTTGCTGAAGCTTTCTTT.

This clone has just a few counts. The genes are TRBV29-1 and TRBJ1-1, with TRBD1 identical over 9 bases. There are 14 residues in the CDR3. The junction had 7 bases not matched to a gene; V was cut back by 5 bases and J by 3 bases. The germline gives CDR1 SQVTM, CDR2 ANQGSEA. DNA for the CDR3: TGCAGCGTTTCTTCGACAGGGGGGTACACTGAAGCTTTCTTT. Its protein is CSVSSTGGYTEAFF.

The chain uses TRBV2 and TRBJ2-7, with D unresolved. Per the germline V gene, CDR1 is SNHLY and CDR2 is FYNNEI. This CDR3 contains 13 residues. With 7 bases removed from V and 3 bases from J, the gap between germline ends came to 13 bases. CDR3 DNA sequence: TGTGCCAGCACTAGGCAAGTTCACTACGAGCAGTACTTC. Translated: CASTRQVHYEQYF.

V gene TRBV6-6 combines with J gene TRBJ2-3; no clear D. Germline CDR1 reads MNHNY; CDR2 reads SVGAGI (reference sequence). With 0 bases removed from V and 3 bases from J, the gap between germline ends came to 7 bases. The CDR3 runs to 14 residues. The CDR3 DNA sequence: TGTGCCAGCAGTTACTCCCACAAAACAGATACGCAGTATTTT. Amino acid sequence: CASSYSHKTDTQYF.

This clone was counted only a few times. The chain links TRBV7-9 to TRBJ2-3; TRBD2 agrees at 7 bases. CDR3 length equals 15 residues. Germline values: CDR1 SEHNR, CDR2 FQNEAQ (reference sequence). Trimming at V came to 4 bases and at J to 2 bases, leaving 6 bases not matched to a gene. In DNA, the CDR3 is TGTGCCAGCAGCTACCGGGACTACTCCACAGATACGCAGTATTTT. It translates to CASSYRDYSTDTQYF.

DNA for the CDR3: TGCGCCAGCAGCTTAAGCGGGGCTTGGAATGAGCAGTTCTTC. Its translation: CASSLSGAWNEQFF. The V gene is TRBV5-1, the J gene TRBJ2-1; 7 nucleotides agree with TRBD2. Germline V gives CDR1 SGHRS, CDR2 YFSETQ. This CDR3 spans 14 amino acids. Trimming at V came to 2 bases and at J to 7 bases, leaving 6 bases not matched to a gene.

This chain uses TRBV5-1 with TRBJ2-4; 9 nucleotides line up with TRBD1. The CDR3 spans 18 residues. Germline V gene data show CDR1 as SGHRS and CDR2 as YFSETQ. V gave up 3 bases and J gave up 0 bases; unmatched junction bases: 10. The CDR3 reads CASSWGTGSAIAKNIQYF. The CDR3 bases are TGCGCCAGCAGCTGGGGGACAGGGTCGGCTATAGCCAAAAACATTCAGTACTTC.

This clone was seen only a few times. The chain uses TRBV2 and TRBJ2-4; 9 bases match TRBD1. V dropped 6 bases and J dropped 9; count of bases not matched to a gene: 9. Germline assignment: CDR1 SNHLY and CDR2 FYNNEI. This CDR3 contains 14 residues. The CDR3 protein is CASRAGTGLGIQYF. The CDR3 nucleotides read TGTGCCAGCAGGGCCGGGACAGGGTTGGGCATTCAGTACTTC. Based on the CDR3 plus reference TRBV2 and TRBJ2-4, the full variable domain is EPEVTQTPSHQVTQMGQEVILRCVPISNHLYFYWYRQILGQKVEFLVSFYNNEISEKSEIFDDQFSVERPDGSNFTLKIRSTKLEDSAMYFCASRAGTGLGIQYFGAGTRLSVL.

The rearrangement joins TRBV18 to TRBJ2-7; D possibly corresponds to TRBD2 (6 bases). V was cut by 3 bases and J by 7 bases, with 16 bases left in between. Per germline, CDR1 KGHSH and CDR2 LQKENI. The CDR3 has 14 residues. The CDR3 DNA reads TGTGCCAGCTCACCCATTACTAGCACGGGGGAGCAGTACTTC. Translation gives CASSPITSTGEQYF.

This chain connects TRBV30 to TRBJ1-1; D remains unclear. The CDR3 totals 13 residues. Germline V CDR1 and CDR2: GTSNPN, SVGIG (reference sequence). Trimming removed 1 base from V and 1 base from J, with 7 bases in between. The chain's CDR3 is CAWSGQPNTEAFF. As DNA, the CDR3 is TGTGCCTGGAGTGGGCAACCGAACACTGAAGCTTTCTTT.

The chain uses TRBV6-5 and TRBJ1-2, with a tentative D call TRBD1 (6 bases). This CDR3 contains 15 residues. Germline CDR1 MNHEY, CDR2 SVGAGI. V was trimmed by 0 bases and J by 4 bases, leaving 12 bases between them. CDR3 coding DNA: TGTGCCAGCAGTTACTCGAAACAGGGCGGCTATGGCTACACCTTC. As protein: CASSYSKQGGYGYTF.

The chain couples TRBV30 to TRBJ1-2; 8 nucleotides match TRBD1. V dropped 1 base and J dropped 4; count of bases not matched to a gene: 8. The CDR3 is 15 residues long. Per germline, CDR1 GTSNPN and CDR2 SVGIG (reference sequence). The CDR3 reads CAWSATGGRVYGYTF. The CDR3 DNA follows: TGTGCCTGGAGTGCCACAGGGGGAAGGGTCTATGGCTACACCTTC. Drawing the rest from reference TRBV30 and TRBJ1-2, the complete variable domain is SQTIHQWPATLVQPVGSPLSLECTVEGTSNPNLYWYRQAAGRGLQLLFYSVGIGQISSEVPQNLSASRPQDRQFILSSKKLLLSDSGFYLCAWSATGGRVYGYTFGSGTRLTVV.

The chain has TRBV18 and TRBJ2-6; unclear D gene. V was pared by 0 bases and J by 0 bases, with 9 bases between. This CDR3 is built from 17 residues. Looked up from germline, CDR1 is KGHSH and CDR2 is LQKENI. CDR3 coding DNA: TGTGCCAGCTCACCACCGTCACTCCTCTCTGGGGCCAACGTCCTGACTTTC. The encoded protein is CASSPPSLLSGANVLTF.

The V and J genes are TRBV5-8 and TRBJ2-3, with D perhaps matching TRBD2 (6 bases). Per germline, CDR1 SGHTS and CDR2 YDEGEE. V was shortened by 2 bases and J by 6 bases, with 22 bases between the two germline ends. The CDR3 length is 17 residues. The CDR3 here is CASSLGSGPGAYDTQYF. The CDR3 nucleotides read TGTGCCAGCAGCTTAGGGAGCGGGCCCGGGGCTTATGATACGCAGTATTTT.

This clone was picked up a small number of times. The chain recombines TRBV27 with TRBJ2-7; TRBD1 is a possible D gene (7 bases). V lost 3 bases and J lost 3, with 12 bases in between. This CDR3 has 14 amino acids. In germline, CDR1 is MNHEY, CDR2 SMNVEV (reference sequence). The CDR3 DNA sequence: TGTGCCAGCAGTTTTGGAGGGGGCGACTACGAGCAGTACTTC. Protein: CASSFGGGDYEQYF.

CDR3 residues: CASSSGVEDQPQHF. The CDR3 DNA follows: TGTGCCAGCAGTTCTGGAGTGGAGGATCAGCCCCAGCATTTT. This chain uses TRBV28 with TRBJ1-5; D gene ambiguous. This CDR3 comprises 14 residues. The V and J ends lost 4 bases and 5 bases respectively, with 12 bases between them. In germline, CDR1 is MDHEN, CDR2 SYDVKM.

J is TRBJ1-3 and V is TRBV29-1; D is possibly TRBD1 (6 bases). Germline-derived CDR1 and CDR2 are SQVTM and ANQGSEA. The CDR3 extends over 14 amino acids. The V gene lost 3 bases and the J gene lost 3 bases, with 12 bases spanning the gap. Here the CDR3 reads CSVEARGGGNTIYF. Written as DNA, the CDR3 is TGCAGCGTTGAGGCCAGGGGTGGTGGAAACACCATATATTTT. Drawing the rest from reference TRBV29-1 and TRBJ1-3, the complete variable domain is SAVISQKPSRDICQRGTSLTIQCQVDSQVTMMFWYRQQPGQSLTLIATANQGSEATYESGFVIDKFPISRPNLTFSTLTVSNMSPEDSSIYLCSVEARGGGNTIYFGEGSWLTVV.

The table lists this clone with a count of one. V is TRBV5-4 and J is TRBJ1-6, with 10 bases matching TRBD1. J lost 4 bases, V lost 0 bases, and 1 base had no gene match. Germline CDR1 reads SGHNT; CDR2 reads YYREEE (reference sequence). The CDR3 consists of 16 residues. The CDR3, as DNA: TGTGCCAGCAGCTTGGGGGACAGGGGATATAATTCACCCCTCCACTTT. Translation gives CASSLGDRGYNSPLHF.

The V gene is TRBV2, the J gene TRBJ2-1; 14 positions match TRBD2. CDR3 length: 16 residues. CDR1 is SNHLY and CDR2 is FYNNEI in the germline V gene. The trim removed 6 bases at V and 6 bases at J, leaving 7 bases unmatched. CDR3 loop: CASSRGLAGASNEQFF. The CDR3 nucleotides are TGTGCCAGCAGCAGGGGACTAGCGGGAGCCTCCAATGAGCAGTTCTTC.

The chain links TRBV19 to TRBJ1-2; 8 positions match TRBD1. The J segment lost 3 bases and the V segment lost 4 bases, leaving 13 bases of the junction unmatched. Germline V gives CDR1 LNHDA, CDR2 SQIVND (reference sequence). The CDR3 contains 17 residues. The CDR3, as DNA: TGTGCCAGTAGTAGGGGACAGGTCCGGGCGAATCACTATGGCTACACCTTC. As protein: CASSRGQVRANHYGYTF.

The V call is TRBV5-1, the J call TRBJ2-2; 7 bases are shared with TRBD2. The CDR3 has 14 residues. Germline V gives CDR1 SGHRS, CDR2 YFSETQ. V was pared by 5 bases and J by 6 bases, with 7 bases of the junction left unmatched. CDR3 residues: CASRPTGGAGELFF. In DNA, the CDR3 is TGCGCCAGCAGACCCACGGGGGGTGCCGGGGAGCTGTTTTTT.

The chain links TRBV7-9 to TRBJ2-1, with TRBD2 identical over 10 bases. The germline V gene has CDR1 SEHNR and CDR2 FQNEAQ (reference sequence). The trim removed 1 base at V and 6 bases at J, leaving 3 bases unmatched. The CDR3 sequence is 15 residues long. The CDR3 DNA sequence: TGTGCCAGCAGCTTAGGGACTAGCGGCCTCAATGAGCAGTTCTTC. The encoded protein is CASSLGTSGLNEQFF.

V is TRBV27 and J is TRBJ2-7; D might be TRBD1 (5 bases). Trimming left V 3 bases short and J 4 bases short, with 13 bases between. Germline CDR1 and CDR2: MNHEY and SMNVEV (reference sequence). This CDR3 is built from 14 residues. The CDR3 loop is CASSFFRGPYEQYF. The CDR3 nucleotides are TGTGCCAGCAGTTTTTTTAGGGGTCCGTACGAGCAGTACTTC.